The 19 T cell receptor beta chains listed next were all sequenced from one sample in a study of blood T cell repertoires in COVID-19 (TCRdb year 2020). The library relied on the immunoSEQ multiplex PCR assay. The source is immuneACCESS, and TCRdb retained only in-frame sequences with V and J called. Part of the clones is not carried over; for the studies checked, unresolved V genes explain less than half of this, and the remainder is unexplained. This sample lists approximately 220,000 clones; approximately 86% were detected once. Clones ranked in the top ten supply around 3% of the sample. Sequences were obtained from peripheral blood. The receptor set was obtained from a man aged 55 to 69 with acute or convalescent COVID-19.

The chain joins TRBV5-4 to TRBJ1-3, with 7 bases matching TRBD1. V gave up 0 bases and J gave up 4 bases; unmatched junction bases: 1. Germline V lookup: CDR1 SGHNT, CDR2 YYREEE (reference sequence). CDR3 length: 14 amino acids. The CDR3 here is CASSLAGGGNTIYF. The CDR3 DNA reads TGTGCCAGCAGCTTGGCAGGGGGAGGAAACACCATATATTTT.

The chain employs TRBV9 and TRBJ2-2; D unresolved. Trimming took 6 bases from V and 0 from J, leaving 9 bases between them. There are 14 residues in the CDR3. CDR1 is SGDLS, CDR2 YYNGEE, per germline. The CDR3 region is CASTLTTNTGELFF. The DNA of the CDR3 is TGTGCCAGCACTCTAACCACGAACACCGGGGAGCTGTTTTTT. The full variable domain, with the rest looked up from reference TRBV9 and TRBJ2-2, is DSGVTQTPKHLITATGQRVTLRCSPRSGDLSVYWYQQSLDQGLQFLIQYYNGEERAKGNILERFSAQQFPDLHSELNLSSLELGDSALYFCASTLTTNTGELFFGEGSRLTVL.

The chain has TRBV30 and TRBJ1-4, with D possibly matching TRBD1 (5 bases). Trimming shortened V by 5 bases and J by 0 bases, and 13 bases separated the two germline ends. This CDR3 is built from 15 residues. The germline CDR1 and CDR2 sequences are GTSNPN and SVGIG (reference sequence). CDR3 DNA: TGTGCCTGGGGACACGACGATGCAACTAATGAAAAACTGTTTTTT. Residues: CAWGHDDATNEKLFF.

The chain couples TRBV6-1 to TRBJ1-3, with 7 bases identical to TRBD1. Germline CDR1 MNHNS, CDR2 SASEGT. V dropped 2 bases and J dropped 3; count of bases not matched to a gene: 4. This CDR3 is built from 15 residues. The CDR3 DNA reads TGTGCCAGCAGTGAAAGCAGGGGGTATGGAAACACCATATATTTT. It yields the protein CASSESRGYGNTIYF.

DNA for the CDR3: TGTGCCACCACCGGGACTAGCGGACGAGCAGGGCAGTACTTC. Translation: CATTGTSGRAGQYF. V gene TRBV2 combines with J gene TRBJ2-7, with 11 bases fitting TRBD2. The germline gives CDR1 SNHLY, CDR2 FYNNEI. V was clipped by 10 bases and J by 9 bases; unmatched bases: 14. The CDR3 extends over 14 amino acids.

CDR3 amino acids: CASSPVGGAVSYNEQFF. The CDR3, as DNA: TGTGCCAGCAGCCCGGTGGGGGGGGCCGTCTCCTACAATGAGCAGTTCTTC. This sequence joins TRBV7-3 and TRBJ2-1; weak D call: TRBD2 (7 bases). Germline CDR1 is SGHTA and CDR2 is FQGTGA. The CDR3 runs to 17 residues. Trimming shortened V by 5 bases and J by 0 bases, and 17 bases separated the two germline ends.

This chain uses TRBV6-5 with TRBJ1-2, with unresolved D. CDR3 length: 13 amino acids. The germline V and J ends were trimmed by 0 bases and 5 bases, with 7 bases remaining between them. Germline lookup yields CDR1 MNHEY and CDR2 SVGAGI. This chain's CDR3 is CASSYSLRYGYTF. The CDR3 coding sequence is TGTGCCAGCAGTTACTCGCTTCGGTATGGCTACACCTTC.

The chain employs TRBV4-1 and TRBJ2-3; 7 bases agree with TRBD2. In germline, CDR1 is MGHRA, CDR2 YSYEKL. The CDR3 extends over 17 amino acids. V was pared by 0 bases and J by 2 bases, with 8 bases of the junction left unmatched. DNA of the CDR3: TGCGCCAGCAGCCAAGAAGGAGCGGGGTCATCCACAGATACGCAGTATTTT. Translation: CASSQEGAGSSTDTQYF.

This chain's CDR3 is CASSSSKTSRNTGELFF. CDR3 DNA: TGTGCCAGCAGCTCGTCAAAAACTTCGAGAAACACCGGGGAGCTGTTTTTT. This chain joins TRBV5-4 and TRBJ2-2, with D unclear. CDR3 length: 17 amino acids. V lost 3 bases, J lost 2 bases, and 17 bases lay in between. Per the germline V gene, CDR1 is SGHNT and CDR2 is YYREEE (reference sequence).

This clone has more than one count but fewer than ten. Other DNA sequences in this specimen translate into the identical CDR3. This sequence joins TRBV5-8 and TRBJ2-3; 7 nucleotides match TRBD1. The CDR3 has 14 residues. J was trimmed by 1 base and V by 4 bases; bases with no gene match: 3. Germline CDR1 is SGHTS and CDR2 is YDEGEE. CDR3 nucleotide sequence: TGTGCCAGCAGCCTTGACAGGGGCACAGATACGCAGTATTTT. Translating it yields CASSLDRGTDTQYF. Together with reference TRBV5-8 and TRBJ2-3, the CDR3 gives the full variable domain: EAGVTQSPTHLIKTRGQQATLRCSPISGHTSVYWYQQALGLGLQFLLWYDEGEERNRGNFPPRFSGRQFPNYSSELNVNALELEDSALYLCASSLDRGTDTQYFGPGTRLTVL.

The genes are TRBV4-3 and TRBJ2-3; the match to TRBD1 covers 7 bases. CDR3 length: 17 residues. CDR1 and CDR2 from the germline V gene are LGHNA and YSLEER. The trim removed 3 bases at V and 4 bases at J, leaving 13 bases unmatched. CDR3 sequence: CASSQAAGGEVADTQYF. The DNA for the CDR3 is TGCGCCAGCAGCCAGGCTGCAGGGGGAGAGGTGGCAGATACGCAGTATTTT.

Points on this clone: Other DNA sequences within the sample encode an identical CDR3. V usage is TRBV5-1 and J usage is TRBJ1-1, with TRBD1 identical over 7 bases. Per germline, CDR1 SGHRS and CDR2 YFSETQ. The CDR3 runs 14 residues. V trimming: 4 bases; J trimming: 1 base; junction bases outside the gene matches: 4. The chain's CDR3 is CASSLRTGNTEAFF. The CDR3 nucleotides read TGCGCCAGCAGCCTCCGGACAGGGAACACTGAAGCTTTCTTT.

The rearrangement joins TRBV6-5 to TRBJ1-2; TRBD1 agrees at 9 bases. Germline values: CDR1 MNHEY, CDR2 SVGAGI. CDR3 size: 15 residues. V dropped 0 bases and J dropped 2; count of bases not matched to a gene: 1. The CDR3 loop is CASSYSGTGNYGYTF. Here the CDR3 DNA reads TGTGCCAGCAGTTACTCAGGGACAGGGAACTATGGCTACACCTTC.

In this sample, this clone turned up once. This chain uses TRBV19 with TRBJ2-3, with a tentative D call TRBD2 (7 bases). V lost 6 bases and J lost 0, with 16 bases in between. This CDR3 contains 16 residues. From germline, CDR1 is LNHDA and CDR2 SQIVND (reference sequence). The CDR3 loop is CASRGGGGHSTDTQYF. CDR3 DNA: TGTGCCAGTAGGGGCGGCGGGGGCCATAGCACAGATACGCAGTATTTT.

V usage is TRBV25-1 and J usage is TRBJ2-1, with D possibly being TRBD1 (6 bases). The CDR3 is 14 amino acids. The germline CDR1 and CDR2 sequences are MGHDK and SYGVNS. The V end lost 8 bases, the J end lost 5 bases, and 16 bases lay between the germline ends. The CDR3 here is CASQGNGANNEQFF. The CDR3 nucleotides are TGTGCCAGCCAGGGGAATGGTGCGAACAATGAGCAGTTCTTC.

V is TRBV19 and J is TRBJ2-1; 7 bases are shared with TRBD1. The CDR3 is 15 residues long. The ends lost 4 bases at V and 4 bases at J; junction bases unmatched: 7. CDR1 LNHDA and CDR2 SQIVND come from the germline V gene (reference sequence). The CDR3 nucleotides read TGTGCCAGTAGTACAGGGACAGTATTTTACAATGAGCAGTTCTTC. Translated, it gives CASSTGTVFYNEQFF.

This clone was detected only a few times. This CDR3 reads CASRYVGLGTEAFF. The CDR3 region has the DNA TGTGCCAGCAGGTATGTGGGTCTAGGCACTGAAGCTTTCTTT. The V call is TRBV13, the J call TRBJ1-1, with no clear D. Germline V gene lookup returns CDR1 PRHDT and CDR2 FYEKMQ (reference sequence). The CDR3 extends over 14 amino acids. V shed 6 bases and J shed 4 bases, with 15 bases lying between them.

The V call is TRBV28, the J call TRBJ2-2, with TRBD2 identical over 8 bases. V trimming: 3 bases; J trimming: 4 bases; junction bases outside the gene matches: 10. Germline V gene data show CDR1 as MDHEN and CDR2 as SYDVKM. The CDR3 runs 17 residues. CDR3 in DNA: TGTGCCAGCAGTTTCCCACTAGCGGCGACCATCACCGGGGAGCTGTTTTTT. It is translated as CASSFPLAATITGELFF.

The chain has TRBV7-2 and TRBJ1-2; tentative D call: TRBD1 (5 bases). The CDR3 is 12 amino acids. CDR1 is SGHTA, CDR2 FQGNSA, per germline. Trimming cost V 7 bases and J 8 bases, with 14 bases left between them. The CDR3 here is CASTLRVGGYTF. The DNA of the CDR3 is TGTGCCAGCACCCTCAGGGTTGGGGGCTACACCTTC.